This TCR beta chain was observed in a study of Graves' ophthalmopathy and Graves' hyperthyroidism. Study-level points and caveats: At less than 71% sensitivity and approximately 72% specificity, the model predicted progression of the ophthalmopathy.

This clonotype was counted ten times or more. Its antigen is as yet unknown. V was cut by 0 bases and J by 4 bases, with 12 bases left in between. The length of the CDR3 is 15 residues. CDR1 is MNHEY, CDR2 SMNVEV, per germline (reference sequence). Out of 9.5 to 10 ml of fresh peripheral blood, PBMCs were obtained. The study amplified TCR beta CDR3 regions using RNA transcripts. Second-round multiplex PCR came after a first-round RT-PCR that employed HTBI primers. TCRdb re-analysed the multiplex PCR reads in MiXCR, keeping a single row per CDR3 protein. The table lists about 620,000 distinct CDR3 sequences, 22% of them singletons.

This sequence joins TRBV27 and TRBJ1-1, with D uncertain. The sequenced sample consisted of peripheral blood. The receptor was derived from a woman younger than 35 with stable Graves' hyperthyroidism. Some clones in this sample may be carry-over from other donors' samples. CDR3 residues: CASSLSSDWGTEAFF. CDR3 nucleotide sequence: TGTGCCAGCAGTTTATCGAGTGATTGGGGCACTGAAGCTTTCTTT.